This TCR beta chain was obtained from a study of blood T cell repertoires in COVID-19. Study summary: Both acute and convalescent COVID-19 samples were obtained from the United States, Italy and Spain. PBMCs, B-cell-depleted T cells, or T cells were the source of the cDNA or gDNA that made up the material.

The CDR3 extends over 14 amino acids. Trimming took off 4 bases at V and 2 bases at J, with 12 bases between the two ends. CDR1 is LGHDT, CDR2 YNNKEL, per germline (reference sequence). The authors' processing: Cell counts per sample came from amplifying reference gene primers. Sequenced by immunoSEQ multiplex PCR; TCRdb stores in-frame clones only, minus some. V, J and clone size derive from that table, while D and trimming were established from the DNA sequence. The table lists roughly 330,000 clones, around 89% of them singletons. The gene calls are TRBV3-1 (or the pseudogene TRBV3-2) and TRBJ2-7; D unclear. The source material was peripheral blood. The sequence came from a woman in her forties or fifties with active or convalescent COVID-19. This chain's CDR3 is CASSRRGGPYEQYF. CDR3 DNA sequence: TGTGCCAGCAGCCGGCGCGGCGGTCCCTACGAGCAGTACTTC.